This TCR beta chain derives from a study of OX40 agonist ivuxolimab in advanced cancers. The study's findings and limits: Dose levels from 0.1 to 3.0 mg/kg saw CD4+ and CD8+ blood T cells expand clonally by week 6. On average, CD8+ T cells showed a greater number of expanded clones than CD4+. Also present in some nonresponders was a low level of normalized T-cell clonal expansion.

The repertoire was sequenced with immunoSEQ multiplex PCR; TCRdb's copy has only in-frame clones and lacks some. The table shows fewer than 90,000 clones, with more than 85% occurring only once. A history of autoimmune disease or systemic immunosuppression excluded patients. With respect to this clone: Its target is unknown. Different DNA sequences within this sample yield the same CDR3.

This sequence originates from an adult with an advanced solid tumor such as melanoma, head and neck, liver or kidney cancer. Sample: CD4+ or CD8+ T cells sorted from blood, taken in a trial of the OX40 agonist ivuxolimab.

The CDR3 here is CASSDRANQPQHF. CDR3 nucleotides: TGTGCCAGCAGTGACAGGGCCAATCAGCCCCAGCATTTT. V is TRBV25-1 and J is TRBJ1-5; TRBD1 is a possible D gene (5 bases). CDR1 and CDR2 (germline): MGHDK, SYGVNS. V was shortened by 3 bases and J by 3 bases, with 6 bases between the two germline ends. This CDR3 contains 13 residues.